The 29 T cell receptor beta chains reported below all come from one sample, sequenced in a study of blood T cell repertoires in COVID-19. Here immunoSEQ multiplex PCR was the method, and the copy in TCRdb shows in-frame clones only, minus some. The table shows more than 200,000 clones, with 65% to 90% occurring only once. Sequenced sample: peripheral blood. These TCRs come from a woman between 35 and 50 years old who had recovered from COVID-19.

The CDR3 protein is CASSARGGGPTDEQYF. The DNA for the CDR3 is TGTGCCAGCAGCGCCCGAGGGGGGGGGCCGACGGACGAGCAGTACTTC. The chain is built from TRBV9 and TRBJ2-7; weak D call: TRBD2 (7 bases). Germline V gene data show CDR1 as SGDLS and CDR2 as YYNGEE. The CDR3 sequence is 16 residues long. Between the trimmed V and J ends, which lost 3 bases and 5 bases, there was a span of 21 bases.

This chain joins TRBV6-5 and TRBJ1-2; weak D call: TRBD1 (6 bases). In germline, CDR1 is MNHEY, CDR2 SVGAGI. The V end was cut by 2 bases, the J end by 6 bases, with 10 bases between. The CDR3 sequence is 13 residues long. The CDR3 reads CASSYGGADGYTF. In DNA form, the CDR3 reads TGTGCCAGCAGTTACGGGGGCGCAGATGGCTACACCTTC.

CDR3: CASSFRDRELFF. The CDR3 DNA is TGTGCCAGCAGTTTCCGGGACAGGGAGCTGTTTTTT. The chain employs TRBV6-9 and TRBJ2-2, with TRBD1 as a possible D gene (6 bases). Trimming shortened V by 4 bases and J by 9 bases, and 9 bases separated the two germline ends. This CDR3 is built from 12 residues. From germline, CDR1 is MNHGY and CDR2 SVAAGI.

This chain joins TRBV19 and TRBJ2-4; the D gene is possibly TRBD1 (5 bases). The CDR3 covers 17 residues. Germline CDR1 is LNHDA and CDR2 is SQIVND (reference sequence). V was trimmed by 6 bases and J by 0 bases, leaving 18 bases between them. As DNA, the CDR3 is TGTGCCAGTAGCAAAACGGACAATCGTTTAGCCAAAAACATTCAGTACTTC. It yields the protein CASSKTDNRLAKNIQYF.

The rearrangement uses TRBV29-1 and TRBJ1-1, with no clear D. This CDR3 is 12 amino acids long. Deletions cut 4 bases from V and 11 bases from J, with 17 bases between. Germline V gene sequence: CDR1 SQVTM, CDR2 ANQGSEA. CDR3 loop: CSVGEAYGVAFF. CDR3 in DNA: TGCAGCGTTGGGGAGGCCTATGGGGTGGCTTTCTTT.

The J gene is TRBJ2-2, the V gene TRBV27, with 16 bases lining up with TRBD2. The CDR3 has 19 residues. V dropped 7 bases and J dropped 5; count of bases not matched to a gene: 13. Germline-derived CDR1 and CDR2 are MNHEY and SMNVEV (reference sequence). The CDR3, as DNA: TGTGCCAGCACCTCCATCGGGACTAGCGGGGGGGCCGGTACCGGGGAGCTGTTTTTT. Its translation is CASTSIGTSGGAGTGELFF.

The chain has TRBV29-1 and TRBJ1-1, with TRBD1 matching over 11 bases. CDR3 length: 14 residues. Unmatched junction bases numbered 7, after V lost 0 bases and J lost 10 bases. In germline, CDR1 is SQVTM, CDR2 ANQGSEA. CDR3 residues: CSVEDRTGGVGAFF. The CDR3 coding sequence is TGCAGCGTTGAAGACCGGACAGGGGGCGTTGGAGCTTTCTTT.

The chain recombines TRBV7-2 with TRBJ1-3; 9 nucleotides align to TRBD1. The junction had 4 bases not matched to a gene; V was cut back by 4 bases and J by 0 bases. This CDR3 is built from 16 residues. Germline V gives CDR1 SGHTA, CDR2 FQGNSA. The CDR3 loop is CASSSGQGLSGNTIYF. The DNA of the CDR3 is TGTGCCAGCAGCTCGGGACAGGGCCTCTCTGGAAACACCATATATTTT.

This chain connects TRBV19 to TRBJ1-2; D possibly corresponds to TRBD1 (6 bases). The germline V and J ends were trimmed by 5 bases and 2 bases, with 9 bases remaining between them. Germline CDR1 is LNHDA and CDR2 is SQIVND (reference sequence). This CDR3 has 13 amino acids. In DNA, the CDR3 is TGTGCCAGTAGTCACCAGGGGAACTATGGCTACACCTTC. This encodes CASSHQGNYGYTF.

The chain couples TRBV7-2 to TRBJ2-2; TRBD2 is a possible D gene (6 bases). Per the germline V gene, CDR1 is SGHTA and CDR2 is FQGNSA. The CDR3 is made up of 16 amino acids. The germline V and J ends were trimmed by 0 bases and 1 base, with 9 bases remaining between them. Here the CDR3 reads CASSLASGVNTGELFF. The CDR3 DNA reads TGTGCCAGCAGCTTAGCGTCGGGAGTGAACACCGGGGAGCTGTTTTTT.

V and J are TRBV7-9 and TRBJ1-6; TRBD1 matches 7 bases. The CDR3 spans 15 residues. Germline CDR1 is SEHNR and CDR2 is FQNEAQ (reference sequence). V shed 7 bases and J 10 bases; nucleotides not matched to a gene: 13. CDR3 in amino acids: CASTSFSTGVSPLHF. The DNA of the CDR3 is TGTGCCAGCACATCTTTCTCCACAGGGGTCTCACCCCTCCACTTT.

This sequence joins TRBV3-1 (or the pseudogene TRBV3-2) and TRBJ1-1; D remains ambiguous. With 1 base removed from V and 3 bases from J, the gap between germline ends came to 12 bases. From germline, CDR1 is LGHDT and CDR2 YNNKEL (reference sequence). The CDR3 is made up of 15 amino acids. In nucleotides, the CDR3 is TGTGCCAGCAGCCAAGGGAGTATATTAGACACTGAAGCTTTCTTT. This sequence encodes CASSQGSILDTEAFF.

This clone was detected only a few times. The chain is built from TRBV4-3 and TRBJ1-1; 7 bases are a match to TRBD1. The germline CDR1 and CDR2 sequences are LGHNA and YSLEER. V lost 3 bases and J lost 3; bases outside the gene matches: 1. The CDR3 loop spans 13 amino acids. CDR3 region: CASSHQGDTEAFF. CDR3 bases: TGCGCCAGCAGCCATCAGGGGGACACTGAAGCTTTCTTT.

This rearrangement joins TRBV2 to TRBJ1-6, with 7 bases matching TRBD1. Germline loops: CDR1 SNHLY, CDR2 FYNNEI. This CDR3 spans 15 amino acids. The V and J ends lost 2 bases and 10 bases, in that order; junction bases with no gene match: 8. CDR3 sequence reads: CASSETTGETSPLHF. The CDR3 DNA reads TGTGCCAGCAGTGAAACAACAGGGGAAACATCACCCCTCCACTTT.

This clone was detected only a few times. This specimen includes other DNA sequences encoding the same CDR3. V is TRBV2 and J is TRBJ1-2, with D possibly matching TRBD1 (5 bases). Germline CDR1 and CDR2: SNHLY and FYNNEI. V lost 1 base, J lost 2 bases, and 8 bases lay in between. The CDR3 has 14 residues. CDR3 nucleotide sequence: TGTGCCAGCAGTGAAGGGGGCTTAAACTATGGCTACACCTTC. It yields the protein CASSEGGLNYGYTF.

The CDR3 DNA follows: TGTGCCAGTAGTATGCTCGATGGGACAGGAAACGAAAAACTGTTTTTT. Its protein is CASSMLDGTGNEKLFF. V usage is TRBV19 and J usage is TRBJ1-4; TRBD1 aligns across 8 bases. Germline values: CDR1 LNHDA, CDR2 SQIVND (reference sequence). Unmatched junction bases numbered 11, after V lost 3 bases and J lost 8 bases. This CDR3 contains 16 residues.

This clone turned up a few times. This sequence joins TRBV15 and TRBJ2-1; D not certain. This CDR3 comprises 16 residues. V was cut by 4 bases and J by 6 bases, with 19 bases left in between. Germline assignment: CDR1 LNHNV and CDR2 YYDKDF (reference sequence). CDR3 DNA sequence: TGTGCCACCAGCAAGGCTACCTTGGTAGGAGCCAATGAGCAGTTCTTC. It codes for CATSKATLVGANEQFF.

This clone was observed a single time. The chain recombines TRBV27 with TRBJ1-1; D is unresolved. CDR1 and CDR2 from the germline V gene are MNHEY and SMNVEV (reference sequence). Trimming removed 3 bases at V and 2 bases at J, with 13 bases between. The CDR3 spans 15 residues. DNA of the CDR3: TGTGCCAGCAGTTTTGGCCCGACACCTAACACTGAAGCTTTCTTT. Its translation: CASSFGPTPNTEAFF.

The gene calls are TRBV5-6 and TRBJ2-1, with D possibly TRBD1 on 5 matching bases. The CDR3 totals 15 residues. CDR1 SGHDT and CDR2 YYEEEE come from the germline V gene. V shed 2 bases and J shed 2 bases, with 11 bases lying between them. CDR3 region: CASSFQGLAYNEQFF. The CDR3 DNA follows: TGTGCCAGCAGCTTTCAGGGCTTGGCCTACAATGAGCAGTTCTTC.

Only a few counts were recorded for this clone. This chain joins TRBV19 and TRBJ1-2; 9 bases are a match to TRBD1. The germline CDR1 and CDR2 sequences are LNHDA and SQIVND (reference sequence). J gave up 8 bases and V 3 bases, and 16 bases lay outside the gene matches. This CDR3 spans 17 amino acids. This CDR3 reads CASSMPADRGAIWGYTF. The CDR3 region has the DNA TGTGCCAGTAGTATGCCCGCGGACAGGGGCGCTATATGGGGCTACACCTTC.

The rearrangement joins TRBV2 to TRBJ1-3; D gene unclear. Trimming pared 10 bases from V and 0 bases from J, leaving 13 bases between. CDR3 length: 14 amino acids. CDR1 is SNHLY and CDR2 is FYNNEI in the germline V gene. CDR3 sequence: CATQTRPSGNTIYF. The CDR3 DNA follows: TGTGCCACCCAAACGAGGCCCTCTGGAAACACCATATATTTT.

The count of this clone is one. The V call is TRBV9, the J call TRBJ2-3, with 8 bases identical to TRBD2. Germline V gene sequence: CDR1 SGDLS, CDR2 YYNGEE. Losses at the gene ends were 0 bases for V and 5 bases for J; bases not matched to a gene: 5. There are 15 residues in the CDR3. Here the CDR3 reads CASSVDAGGGDTQYF. The CDR3 DNA sequence: TGTGCCAGCAGCGTAGATGCGGGGGGAGGAGATACGCAGTATTTT.

The gene calls are TRBV9 and TRBJ1-1; D not resolved. The CDR3 consists of 14 residues. The ends were cut back, 4 bases at V and 0 bases at J, with 10 bases in the middle. Germline CDR1 reads SGDLS; CDR2 reads YYNGEE. Written as DNA, the CDR3 is TGTGCCAGCAGCCCCACGAACATGAACACTGAAGCTTTCTTT. Translation: CASSPTNMNTEAFF.

The gene calls are TRBV18 and TRBJ1-1, with unresolved D. Trimming left V 6 bases short and J 1 base short, with 9 bases between. Per germline, CDR1 KGHSH and CDR2 LQKENI. The CDR3 contains 13 residues. CDR3 protein: CASSQRTNTEAFF. CDR3 sequence (DNA): TGTGCCAGCTCGCAGCGTACGAACACTGAAGCTTTCTTT.

The rearrangement links TRBV29-1 to TRBJ1-2; tentative D call: TRBD1 (5 bases). Per germline, CDR1 SQVTM and CDR2 ANQGSEA. The CDR3 sequence is 14 residues long. Deletions cut 6 bases from V and 3 bases from J, with 17 bases between. CDR3 DNA sequence: TGCAGCGTGGACTTGGGGGGATGGTACTATGGCTACACCTTC. This codes for CSVDLGGWYYGYTF.

The chain combines TRBV11-1 with TRBJ2-2, with 7 bases fitting TRBD1. V lost 3 bases, J lost 0 bases, and 1 base stayed unmatched. The CDR3 has 15 residues. Looked up from germline, CDR1 is SGHAT and CDR2 is FQDESV (reference sequence). Here the CDR3 reads CASSLQGANTGELFF. The CDR3 DNA follows: TGTGCCAGCAGCTTGCAGGGGGCGAACACCGGGGAGCTGTTTTTT.

This clone was seen a single time. This sequence joins TRBV4-2 and TRBJ2-2; tentative D call: TRBD1 (6 bases). V was shortened by 1 base and J by 0 bases, with 15 bases between the two germline ends. The CDR3 has 18 amino acids. Per germline, CDR1 LGHNA and CDR2 YNFKEQ. DNA for the CDR3: TGTGCCAGCAGCCAAGTTCCTTGGACAGCCGCGAACACCGGGGAGCTGTTTTTT. Amino acid sequence: CASSQVPWTAANTGELFF.

J is TRBJ1-1 and V is TRBV6-4, with D perhaps TRBD1 (6 bases). Between the trimmed V and J ends, which lost 3 bases and 5 bases, there was a span of 10 bases. The CDR3 totals 13 residues. The germline gives CDR1 MRHNA, CDR2 SNTAGT. The CDR3 spells CASSENTGTEAFF. The CDR3 DNA sequence: TGTGCCAGCAGTGAAAATACAGGGACTGAAGCTTTCTTT.

The chain employs TRBV7-2 and TRBJ1-6; unclear D gene. Trimming removed 5 bases from V and 7 bases from J, with 12 bases in between. CDR3 length: 14 amino acids. Germline CDR1 and CDR2: SGHTA and FQGNSA. CDR3: CASSPDTQNSPLHF. CDR3 DNA: TGTGCCAGCAGCCCCGACACGCAGAATTCACCCCTCCACTTT.